The subject of this entry is one T cell receptor (beta chain). Its antigen is still unknown. The junction does not match germline at one end; this may be a read error. In the prospective study, participants were about 18 to 95 years old, resided in fewer than 25 geographic areas of the United States, and were enrolled through a virtual design. In the prospective study, participants were assigned to cohorts based on the clinical history participants reported in a screening survey and a study questionnaire. ImmuneRACE Cohort 3 recovered participants were defined by two consecutive negative NP/OP PCR tests, healthcare professional clearance, or symptom resolution. Each participant in the prospective study had whole blood, serum and a nasopharyngeal or oropharyngeal swab collected by mobile phlebotomists. Participants in the prospective study had the option to provide additional blood draws and questionnaires over a roughly 2-month period. Blood samples from the prospective study were shipped frozen or at room temperature prior to DNA extraction.

This entry comes from a study of blood T cell repertoires in COVID-19 (dated by TCRdb to between 2020 and 2021). About the study as a whole: Samples covering the acute and convalescent phases of COVID-19 were provided by collaborators in the United States, Italy and Spain. The prospective study material was composed of cDNA or gDNA derived from T cells, B-cell-depleted T cells, or PBMCs. Deeply sampled blood TCRbeta repertoires from subjects exposed to, actively infected with, or recovered from COVID-19 were included in the dataset. The repertoires were released in a freely available public database intended as a resource for research on the immune response to SARS-CoV-2. Samples came from the ongoing ImmuneRACE study (first 160 participants) plus 1,254 subjects from 6 global collaborators. Sample metadata almost always included a de-identified subject ID, COVID-19 status, age in years and sex. HLA class I and class II types, where available, came from metadata supplied by the sample provider rather than from assay-based typing.

The CDR3 has 12 amino acids, counting the end cysteine and phenylalanine. CDR3 DNA only is kept here, 36 bases in frame from base 1. Via the germline V gene, CDR1 is MNHEY and CDR2 SVGAGI. What the work shows at the level of the full study, not this receptor alone: The amount of clinical and demographic metadata varied by source and participant and was provided uncurated.

TCRbeta CDR3 regions were amplified from genomic DNA using the immunoSEQ Assay, a bias-controlled multiplex PCR. Turning to the authors' computational methods: Within the assay, amplification of reference gene primers was used to estimate how many nucleated cells each sample contained. To quantify the absolute abundance of each unique TCRbeta CDR3 rearrangement, sequence reads were collapsed and filtered. For each sample, productive Simpson clonality was calculated as the square root of Simpson's diversity index over productive rearrangements. TCRdb re-hosts the immuneACCESS table, in-frame sequences only. Its copies lack some clones; in the studies checked, an unresolved V gene accounts for under half of them, and the cause for the rest is not known. V, J and clone size derive from that table, while D and trimming were established from the DNA sequence. This sample is represented by about 480,000 clones; roughly 90% of them were singletons. The leading ten clones occupy over 1.5% of the sample.

This sequence uses TRBV6-5 and TRBJ2-7, with a weak D call of TRBD2 (6 bases match). The clonotype originates from a woman aged 40 to 50 who had recovered from COVID-19. The sample taken for sequencing was PBMCs or T cells enriched from blood (not recorded which). The DNA sequence is as follows: TGTGCCAGCATCGAGCGTGGAGGGGCGGTGAACTTC. Its protein product is CASIERGGAVNF.